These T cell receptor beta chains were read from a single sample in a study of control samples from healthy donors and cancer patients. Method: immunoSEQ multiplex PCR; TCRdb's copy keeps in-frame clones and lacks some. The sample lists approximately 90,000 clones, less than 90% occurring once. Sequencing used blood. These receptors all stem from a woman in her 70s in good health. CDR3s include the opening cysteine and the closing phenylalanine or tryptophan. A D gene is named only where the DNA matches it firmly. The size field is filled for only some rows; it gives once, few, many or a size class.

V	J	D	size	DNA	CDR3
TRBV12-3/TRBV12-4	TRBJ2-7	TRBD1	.	TGTGCCAGCAGTTCTGACAGGGCCTCTGAGCAGTACTTC	CASSSDRASEQYF
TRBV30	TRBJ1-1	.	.	TGTGCCTCCGACAGTAACACTGAAGCTTTCTTT	CASDSNTEAFF
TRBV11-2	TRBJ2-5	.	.	TGTGCCAGCAGCTTAAAACTGGAAGAGACCCAGTACTTC	CASSLKLEETQYF
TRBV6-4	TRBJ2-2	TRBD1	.	TGTGCCAGCAGACGGACAGGATTAGGGACCGGGGAGCTGTTTTTT	CASRRTGLGTGELFF
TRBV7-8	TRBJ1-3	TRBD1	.	TGTGCCAGCAGCACCGGACAGGGTGGAGAGAACACCATATATTTT	CASSTGQGGENTIYF
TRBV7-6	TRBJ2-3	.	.	TGTGCCAGCAGCTTAGGGGGAAGCGGCCGGACAGATACGCAGTATTTT	CASSLGGSGRTDTQYF
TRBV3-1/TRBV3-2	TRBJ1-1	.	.	TGTGCCAGCAGCCAATCTCCGGTTTTGGCTTTCTTT	CASSQSPVLAFF
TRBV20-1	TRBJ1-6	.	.	TGCAGTGCGAAGACACCCGAGCTCCTCCACTTT	CSAKTPELLHF
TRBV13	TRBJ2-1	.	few	TGTGCCAGCAGCCTAAGAAGCTCCTACAATGAGCAGTTCTTC	CASSLRSSYNEQFF
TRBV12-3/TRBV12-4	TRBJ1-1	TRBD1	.	TGTGCCAGCAGTTTGCAGGGGGCGGTTGAAGCTTTCTTT	CASSLQGAVEAFF
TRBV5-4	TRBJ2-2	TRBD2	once	TGTGCCAGCAGCTTGAAGCGGGAGCACGGGGAGCTGTTTTTT	CASSLKREHGELFF
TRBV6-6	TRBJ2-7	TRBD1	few	TGTGCCAGCAGTTCCCCACAGGGGCTTACCTACGAGCAGTACTTC	CASSSPQGLTYEQYF
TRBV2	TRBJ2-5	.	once	TGTGCCAGCAGTGAATCCGGAAGAGAGACCCAGTACTTC	CASSESGRETQYF